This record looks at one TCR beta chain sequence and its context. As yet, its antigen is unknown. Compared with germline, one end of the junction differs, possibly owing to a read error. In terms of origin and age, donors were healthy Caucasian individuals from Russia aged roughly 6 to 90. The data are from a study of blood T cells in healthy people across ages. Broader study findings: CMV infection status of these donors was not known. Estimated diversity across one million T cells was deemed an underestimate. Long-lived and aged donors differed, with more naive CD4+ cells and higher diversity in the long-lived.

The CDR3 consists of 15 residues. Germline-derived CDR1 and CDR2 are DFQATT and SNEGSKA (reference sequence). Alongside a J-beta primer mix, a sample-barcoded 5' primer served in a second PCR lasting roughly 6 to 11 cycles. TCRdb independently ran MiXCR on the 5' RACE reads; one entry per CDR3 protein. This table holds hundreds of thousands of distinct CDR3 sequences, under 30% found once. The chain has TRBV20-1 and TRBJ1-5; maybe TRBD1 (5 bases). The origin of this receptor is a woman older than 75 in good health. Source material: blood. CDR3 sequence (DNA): TGCAGTGCTAGAACACGGGGGTCGGGGAATCAGCCCCGGCATTTT. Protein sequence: CSARTRGSGNQPRHF.